These 2 T cell receptor beta chains were sequenced from one sample in a study of CD8 T cells in Susac syndrome. After extraction with the RNeasy kit, 0.5 to 1 ug of the RNA was reverse transcribed using random hexamers. Each CDR3 protein is one row after TCRdb ran MiXCR on the immunoSEQ multiplex PCR reads. Of 250,000 to 350,000 distinct CDR3 sequences in the sample, 92% are singletons; the top ten hold about 0.07%. Sequencing was carried out using CD4+ T cells from PBMCs. The receptors were gathered from a human donor with multiple sclerosis.

The chain is built from TRBV4-3 and TRBJ2-7; 9 bases align to TRBD2. The germline gives CDR1 LGHNA, CDR2 YSLEER. The CDR3 has 16 residues. V trimming: 1 base; J trimming: 0 bases; junction bases outside the gene matches: 4. As DNA, the CDR3 is TGCGCCAGCAGCCAAGTTAGCGGGGGACCCTCCTACGAGCAGTACTTC. Its translation is CASSQVSGGPSYEQYF.

In regard to this clonotype: Its ends do not fully match the called genes, so a read error is possible. The chain carries TRBV4-3 and TRBJ1-1; 7 bases line up with TRBD1. This CDR3 has 14 amino acids. Per germline, CDR1 LGHNA and CDR2 YSLEER. The CDR3 loop reads CASSRDRVNTEVFF. CDR3 coding DNA: TGCGCCAGCAGCCGAGACAGGGTAAACACTGAAGTTTTCTTT.